The 9 T cell receptor beta chains below were found in one sample sequenced in a study of shared clonotypes between healthy human individuals (dated by TCRdb to 2018 to 2020). Preparation of the library involved the immunoSEQ multiplex PCR assay. The immuneACCESS repertoire file appears here via TCRdb, limited to in-frame rearrangements. These files lack a portion of the clones; in checked studies, under half of the deficit traces to unresolved V genes, and the cause of the others is not known. The sample has some 1,400,000 clones on record, roughly 96% of them singletons. Of the sample, roughly 1.2% falls within the top ten clones. The sequenced sample consisted of naive CD4+ T cells sorted from blood. What this sample's cell subset or site label stands for: CD45RA+ positively selected. These receptors were obtained from a man aged 25 to 40 in good health.

The chain couples TRBV2 to TRBJ2-3, with 9 bases identical to TRBD1. This CDR3 region has 15 residues. The V and J ends lost 6 bases and 1 base, in that order; junction bases with no gene match: 5. Germline CDR1 is SNHLY and CDR2 is FYNNEI. CDR3 residues: CASSNRDRGTDTQYF. In DNA, the CDR3 is TGTGCCAGCAGCAACCGGGACAGGGGCACAGATACGCAGTATTTT.

This chain links TRBV5-1 with TRBJ2-1; 10 bases line up with TRBD2. Trimming cost V 3 bases and J 0 bases; bases outside gene matches: 12. The CDR3 has 19 amino acids. CDR1 is SGHRS and CDR2 is YFSETQ in the germline V gene. CDR3 sequence reads: CASSSQKREGTHSYNEQFF. CDR3 sequence (DNA): TGCGCCAGCAGCTCTCAAAAGCGGGAGGGCACACACTCCTACAATGAGCAGTTCTTC.

The rearrangement links TRBV18 to TRBJ2-5; D uncertain. The V end lost 1 base, the J end lost 5 bases, and 8 bases lay between the germline ends. Looked up from germline, CDR1 is KGHSH and CDR2 is LQKENI. This CDR3 is built from 13 residues. In DNA form, the CDR3 reads TGTGCCAGCTCACCACACTTATTTGAGACCCAGTACTTC. It translates to CASSPHLFETQYF.

This sequence joins TRBV11-2 and TRBJ2-1, with D unclear. Trimming took 2 bases from V and 9 from J, leaving 5 bases between them. CDR1 is SGHAT and CDR2 is FQNNGV in the germline V gene. The CDR3 runs 11 residues. CDR3: CASSLRGEQFF. The CDR3 region has the DNA TGTGCCAGCAGCTTAAGAGGTGAGCAGTTCTTC.

The rearrangement links TRBV29-1 to TRBJ1-2, with D perhaps matching TRBD1 (5 bases). V lost 1 base to trimming and J lost 8 bases, with 14 bases between them. Germline V gene lookup returns CDR1 SQVTM and CDR2 ANQGSEA. This CDR3 has 13 amino acids. CDR3 DNA: TGCAGCGTTGAAGGGTTAGGGGAAATCGGCTACACCTTC. Protein: CSVEGLGEIGYTF.

This chain joins TRBV5-1 and TRBJ2-7; D tentatively reads TRBD1 or TRBD2 (5 bases each). The CDR3 consists of 15 residues. Germline V gene data show CDR1 as SGHRS and CDR2 as YFSETQ. Trimming took off 1 base at V and 1 base at J, with 12 bases between the two ends. CDR3 sequence reads: CASSLTGTQSYEQYF. The CDR3 coding sequence is TGCGCCAGCAGCTTGACCGGGACGCAATCCTACGAGCAGTACTTC.

V and J are TRBV28 and TRBJ1-1; no firm D call. CDR3 length: 15 amino acids. The germline gives CDR1 MDHEN, CDR2 SYDVKM. With 7 bases removed from V and 8 bases from J, the gap between germline ends came to 23 bases. The CDR3 region is CASKSAGRLGGEAFF. CDR3 nucleotides: TGTGCCAGCAAATCGGCCGGCAGACTCGGCGGCGAAGCTTTCTTT.

This sequence joins TRBV5-8 and TRBJ2-7; D is possibly TRBD2 (6 bases). The CDR3 contains 14 residues. The V end lost 4 bases, the J end lost 2 bases, and 13 bases lay between the germline ends. Germline V gene data show CDR1 as SGHTS and CDR2 as YDEGEE. The CDR3 region has the DNA TGTGCCAGCAGCAAATATAGCGGTACCTACGAGCAGTACTTC. This codes for CASSKYSGTYEQYF.

In nucleotides, the CDR3 is TGCGCCAGCAGCTGGTGGGGGGACACTGAAGCTTTCTTT. Amino acids: CASSWWGDTEAFF. V usage is TRBV5-1 and J usage is TRBJ1-1, with D tentatively TRBD1 (5 bases). This CDR3 spans 13 amino acids. The V end lost 3 bases, the J end lost 3 bases, and 9 bases lay between the germline ends. Germline CDR1 is SGHRS and CDR2 is YFSETQ.